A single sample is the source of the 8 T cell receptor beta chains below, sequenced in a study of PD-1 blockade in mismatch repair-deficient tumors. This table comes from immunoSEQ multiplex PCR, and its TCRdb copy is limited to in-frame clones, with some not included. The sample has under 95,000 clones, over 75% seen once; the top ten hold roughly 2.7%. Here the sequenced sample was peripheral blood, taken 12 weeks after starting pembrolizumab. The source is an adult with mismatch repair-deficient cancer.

The CDR3 loop reads CASSIRGEGTDTQYF. The CDR3 coding sequence is TGTGCCAGCAGCATCCGGGGAGAGGGCACAGATACGCAGTATTTT. The chain recombines TRBV6-6 with TRBJ2-3, with a tentative D call TRBD2 (5 bases). The V end was cut by 6 bases, the J end by 1 base, with 14 bases between. CDR3 size: 15 residues. Per the germline V gene, CDR1 is MNHNY and CDR2 is SVGAGI (reference sequence).

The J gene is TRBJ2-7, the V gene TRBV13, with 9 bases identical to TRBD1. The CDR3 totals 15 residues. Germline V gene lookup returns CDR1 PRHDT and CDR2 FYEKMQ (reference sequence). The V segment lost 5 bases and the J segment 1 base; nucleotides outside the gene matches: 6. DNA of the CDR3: TGTGCCAGCAGCAAAGGGACAGGGCGATCCTACGAGCAGTACTTC. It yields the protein CASSKGTGRSYEQYF.

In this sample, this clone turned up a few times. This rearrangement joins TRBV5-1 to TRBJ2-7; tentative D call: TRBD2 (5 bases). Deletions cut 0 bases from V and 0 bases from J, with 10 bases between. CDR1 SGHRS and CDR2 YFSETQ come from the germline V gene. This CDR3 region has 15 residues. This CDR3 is CASSLEAASSYEQYF. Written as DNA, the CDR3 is TGCGCCAGCAGCTTGGAAGCGGCAAGCTCCTACGAGCAGTACTTC.

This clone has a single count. This CDR3 is CASSSGDSWHEQFF. The CDR3 coding sequence is TGTGCCAGCAGCTCGGGGGACAGTTGGCATGAGCAGTTCTTC. V usage is TRBV7-3 and J usage is TRBJ2-1, with D maybe TRBD1 (7 bases). The CDR3 is 14 amino acids. Trimming removed 4 bases from V and 8 bases from J, with 15 bases in between. Germline loops: CDR1 SGHTA, CDR2 FQGTGA.

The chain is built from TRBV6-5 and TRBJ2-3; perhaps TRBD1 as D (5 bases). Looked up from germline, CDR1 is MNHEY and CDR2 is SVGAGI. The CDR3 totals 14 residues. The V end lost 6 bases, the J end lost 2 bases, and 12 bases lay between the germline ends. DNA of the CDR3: TGTGCCAGCAGAGGGGCGCAGAACACAGATACGCAGTATTTT. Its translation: CASRGAQNTDTQYF.

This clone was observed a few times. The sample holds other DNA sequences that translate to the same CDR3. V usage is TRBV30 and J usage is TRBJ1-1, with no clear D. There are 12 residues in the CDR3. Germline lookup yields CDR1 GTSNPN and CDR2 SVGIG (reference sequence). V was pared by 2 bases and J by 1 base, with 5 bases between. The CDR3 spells CAWSTTNTEAFF. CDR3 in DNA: TGTGCCTGGAGTACTACGAACACTGAAGCTTTCTTT.

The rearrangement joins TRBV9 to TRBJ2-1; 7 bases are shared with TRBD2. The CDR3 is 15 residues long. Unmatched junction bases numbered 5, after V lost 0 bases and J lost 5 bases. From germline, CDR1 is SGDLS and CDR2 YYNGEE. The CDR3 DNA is TGTGCCAGCAGCGTAGAGGCTAGCGGAAACAATGAGCAGTTCTTC. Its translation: CASSVEASGNNEQFF.

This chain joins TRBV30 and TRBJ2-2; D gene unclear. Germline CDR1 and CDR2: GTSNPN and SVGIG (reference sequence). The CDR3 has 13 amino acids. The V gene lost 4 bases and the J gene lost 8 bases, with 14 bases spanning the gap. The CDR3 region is CAWKSSLPGELFF. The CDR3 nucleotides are TGTGCCTGGAAGTCAAGCCTTCCTGGGGAGCTGTTTTTT.